The entry that follows covers one TCR beta chain sequence. No antigen is known for it. The data derive from a study of identical twins. The CDR3 is 14 amino acids. Trimming took 7 bases from V and 8 from J; bases not matched to a gene: 12. Germline V gene data show CDR1 as DFQATT and CDR2 as SNEGSKA (reference sequence). TCRdb redid the calling of the 5' RACE reads with MiXCR, one entry per CDR3 protein. The sample carries 500,000 to 550,000 distinct CDR3 sequences, about 20% recorded once. Study-level findings and limits: Modeled out-of-frame TCR alpha sharing in monozygotic twins fell below observed levels. A partial confounding effect on zero-insertion analyses could come from invariant MAIT and iNKT cells.

A further study also used this sample, focusing on T cells expressing NK-cell markers. Turning to that study: The HCMV specificity of the expanded NKG2C+ T cell clones stayed unresolved.

Source material: CD4+ T cells sorted from blood. The TCR comes from a woman aged 18-29 years in good health. The V and J genes are TRBV20-1 and TRBJ2-1; TRBD2 aligns across 9 bases. The CDR3: CSVKGGRAGDEQFF. CDR3 nucleotide sequence: TGCAGTGTCAAAGGCGGGAGGGCCGGTGATGAGCAGTTCTTC.